Listed here are 3 T cell receptor beta chains from one sample, sequenced in a study of PD-1 blockade in classical Hodgkin lymphoma. The table came from immunoSEQ multiplex PCR; TCRdb's copy has only in-frame clones and leaves some out. The table shows under 100,000 clones, with about 93% occurring only once. Each and every patient relapsed after autologous stem cell transplantation, and patients got differing brentuximab vedotin exposure. The sample consisted of peripheral blood mononuclear cells (PBMCs), taken before the second cycle of nivolumab. The receptors come from a human donor with classical Hodgkin lymphoma.

The rearrangement joins TRBV5-1 to TRBJ2-7, with 7 bases matching TRBD1. Germline V gene sequence: CDR1 SGHRS, CDR2 YFSETQ. V was pared by 5 bases and J by 5 bases, with 10 bases of the junction left unmatched. The CDR3 totals 14 residues. CDR3 coding DNA: TGCGCCAGCAGTCGGCCGACAGGGTTTAACGAGCAGTACTTC. This encodes CASSRPTGFNEQYF.

This chain uses TRBV2 with TRBJ2-5, with D perhaps TRBD2 (6 bases). Trimming removed 8 bases at V and 5 bases at J, with 21 bases between. There are 15 residues in the CDR3. Germline values: CDR1 SNHLY, CDR2 FYNNEI. The CDR3 nucleotides read TGTGCCAGCTCCTTGGAGTCGGGAGAGGGGGAGACCCAGTACTTC. Translating it yields CASSLESGEGETQYF.

The chain employs TRBV19 and TRBJ1-1, with D maybe TRBD1 (6 bases). CDR1 LNHDA and CDR2 SQIVND come from the germline V gene (reference sequence). The ends were cut back, 2 bases at V and 4 bases at J, with 11 bases in the middle. This CDR3 is built from 14 residues. The DNA of the CDR3 is TGTGCCAGTAGTATATCACAGGGAGGCACTGAAGCTTTCTTT. Protein product: CASSISQGGTEAFF.